This is a list of T cell receptor beta chains from one sample in a study of T cell responses to AZD1222 COVID-19 vaccine. Method: immunoSEQ multiplex PCR; TCRdb's copy keeps in-frame clones and lacks some. The data hold approximately 140,000 clones, with about 93% observed a single time. Specimen: peripheral blood, collected on day 0 of AZD1222 vaccination. These receptors were taken from an adult in good health. The CDR3 runs from the conserved cysteine through the conserved F or W. The order of the fields is clone size, D gene, J gene, V gene, CDR3 DNA, CDR3 protein. D genes are given only for firm matches. Not every row has a clone size; where given, it reads once, few, many or a size class.

-,-,TRBJ1-2,TRBV10-3,TGTGCCATCAAGGAATACGGCTACACCTTC,CAIKEYGYTF
-,TRBD2,TRBJ2-3,TRBV29-1,TGCAGCGCCCCGACTAGCTGGGGCACGACAGATACGCAGTATTTT,CSAPTSWGTTDTQYF
-,-,TRBJ1-5,TRBV27,TGTGCCAGCAGCCCTACTGCGGGGATGGGTAGCAATCAGCCCCAGCATTTT,CASSPTAGMGSNQPQHF
-,-,TRBJ1-2,TRBV25-1,TGTGCCAGCAGTGCCCTAGGGTATGGCTACACCTTC,CASSALGYGYTF
-,-,TRBJ1-1,TRBV2,TGTGCCAGCAGCCCAGGGCGGAACACTGAAGCTTTCTTT,CASSPGRNTEAFF
-,-,TRBJ1-2,TRBV7-2,TGTGCCAGCAGCTTAACCCTAGGGCCGACCAATGGCTACACCTTC,CASSLTLGPTNGYTF
-,-,TRBJ2-7,TRBV4-2,TGTGCCAGCAGCCAAGAACGGCAGGGCGACGAGCAGTACTTC,CASSQERQGDEQYF
-,-,TRBJ2-7,TRBV6-5,TGTGCCAGCAGTCCTCGCCCAGGGCTCGAGCAGTACTTC,CASSPRPGLEQYF
-,-,TRBJ1-2,TRBV5-8,TGTGCCAGCGGACTAGCAAGGAGCTATGGCTACACCTTC,CASGLARSYGYTF
-,TRBD1,TRBJ1-4,TRBV7-6,TGTGCCAGCAGCCCCACCGGGACAGGCCTTGAAAAACTGTTTTTT,CASSPTGTGLEKLFF
-,-,TRBJ1-2,TRBV30,TGTGCCTGGAGTCAGCGAGGGGCAGGAAACTATGGCTACACCTTC,CAWSQRGAGNYGYTF
-,-,TRBJ1-1,TRBV9,TGTGCCAGCAGCGTAGGATCGGGGATTCCTGAAGCTTTCTTT,CASSVGSGIPEAFF
-,TRBD2,TRBJ2-7,TRBV7-9,TGTGCCAGCAGCTCGATTCTAGCGGGAGCCACGGCGGCCTACGAGCAGTACTTC,CASSSILAGATAAYEQYF
-,TRBD1,TRBJ1-2,TRBV27,TGTGCCAGCAGGGGACAGGGCCGCTACTATGGCTACACCTTC,CASRGQGRYYGYTF
once,-,TRBJ1-2,TRBV9,TGTGCCAGCAGCGCCCTAGGCGGCTACACCTTC,CASSALGGYTF
-,-,TRBJ1-6,TRBV27,TGTGCCAGCAGTTTGAACCCTTACCGTTCACCCCTCCACTTT,CASSLNPYRSPLHF